Shown below are 17 T cell receptor beta chains from a single sample sequenced in a study of tumor-infiltrating lymphocytes in primary liver carcinoma. Co-extracted RNA and DNA came from roughly 20-30 mg of unsorted bulk tissue. Total RNA (roughly 530 ng) served as template for TCR beta cDNA synthesis primed by a constant-region primer. Sequencing libraries for TCR beta derived from three nested multiplex PCR rounds that used slightly modified ARM-PCR. Two initial PCR rounds of about 10 cycles each paired TRBV1-TRBV30 forward primers with a C-beta reverse primer. TCRdb fed the multiplex PCR reads into MiXCR, producing one record per CDR3 protein. Found here are some 87,000 distinct CDR3 sequences, 55% to 75% of them singletons; the top ten hold more than 25%. The sample consisted of tumor-adjacent normal liver tissue. The receptors derive from a man in his forties with primary liver carcinoma and hepatitis B virus infection.

In its sample, this clonotype was seen a few times. Being one base from a much bigger clone, this may be a read error. This chain joins TRBV6-6 and TRBJ1-4; TRBD1 agrees at 7 bases. The CDR3 covers 17 residues. In germline, CDR1 is MNHNY, CDR2 SVGAGI (reference sequence). V shed 5 bases and J 7 bases; nucleotides not matched to a gene: 16. The CDR3 is CASSGTVNIPGSEKLFF. The CDR3 DNA reads TGTGCCAGCAGTGGGACAGTAAATATCCCGGGAAGTGAAAAACTGTTTTTT.

This clonotype was detected only once. The germline gene is not matched at one end of the junction; a read error may be the cause. The rearrangement joins TRBV11-2 to TRBJ2-7; D unresolved. Germline CDR1 is SGHAT and CDR2 is FQNNGV. This CDR3 has 12 amino acids. CDR3 DNA sequence: TGTACCAGCAGCTTAGGAGATCCCGAGCAGTACTTC. This encodes CTSSLGDPEQYF.

This clonotype was observed a handful of times. The rearrangement joins TRBV10-3 to TRBJ2-3, with 11 nucleotides matching TRBD2. CDR1 and CDR2 (germline): ENHRY, SYGVKD. This CDR3 comprises 19 residues. V gave up 4 bases and J gave up 2 bases; unmatched junction bases: 14. CDR3 coding DNA: TGTGCCATCAGTGGTAGTAGGACTAGCGGGTCCCGGATCACAGATACGCAGTATTTT. It is translated as CAISGSRTSGSRITDTQYF.

As for this clonotype: The junction and the germline gene differ at one end; a read error may be behind it. The chain joins TRBV11-2 to TRBJ2-2, with D perhaps TRBD2 (5 bases). The CDR3 is 12 amino acids. Germline assignment: CDR1 SGHAT and CDR2 FQNNGV. DNA of the CDR3: TGTGCCAGCAACCTTTACACCGGGGAGCTTCTTTTT. It encodes CASNLYTGELLF.

As for this clonotype: A much larger clone is a single base away; this may be a read error. The chain is built from TRBV12-3 or TRBV12-4 and TRBJ2-2; possibly TRBD2 for D (6 bases). The CDR3 contains 13 residues. The V gene lost 7 bases and the J gene lost 7 bases, with 13 bases spanning the gap. The CDR3 DNA sequence: TGTGCCAGCAATTCAGCGGGCATCGGGGAGCTGTTTTTT. Amino acid sequence: CASNSAGIGELFF.

For this clonotype: This may come from a read error, since a much larger clone is one base off. The chain joins TRBV10-3 to TRBJ1-1, with D hard to call. This CDR3 comprises 14 residues. Germline CDR1 is ENHRY and CDR2 is SYGVKD. The V end was cut by 7 bases, the J end by 1 base, with 13 bases between. The CDR3 sequence: CAINSGGKNTEAFF. The CDR3, as DNA: TGTGCCATCAACTCCGGCGGTAAGAACACTGAAGCTTTCTTT.

The rearrangement uses TRBV11-2 and TRBJ2-1; possibly TRBD2 for D (6 bases). With 6 bases removed from V and 6 bases from J, the gap between germline ends came to 27 bases. Germline values: CDR1 SGHAT, CDR2 FQNNGV. This CDR3 comprises 18 residues. In nucleotides, the CDR3 is TGTGCCAGCAGTCTTGACCCTAGGAGGACCGGGAGTTTCAATGAGCAGTTCTTC. This codes for CASSLDPRRTGSFNEQFF.

The chain couples TRBV19 to TRBJ2-4; the D is unclear. This CDR3 spans 15 amino acids. Trimming took 7 bases from V and 0 from J, leaving 13 bases between them. The germline V gene has CDR1 LNHDA and CDR2 SQIVND (reference sequence). The CDR3 DNA reads as TGTGCCAGTACCTTGTCCGGTATAGCCAAAAACATTCAGTACTTC. Its translation is CASTLSGIAKNIQYF.

As to this clonotype: Since a much larger clone is just one base distant, this may be a read error. It is likely a read error, because the conserved phenylalanine at the end of the CDR3 is missing. The CDR3: CAISSNLGLQETQYY. CDR3 in DNA: TGTGCCATCAGTTCCAACCTGGGACTGCAAGAGACCCAGTACTAC. The chain recombines TRBV10-3 with TRBJ2-5, with D perhaps TRBD2 (6 bases). V lost 5 bases to trimming and J lost 2 bases, with 15 bases between them. CDR1 and CDR2 (germline): ENHRY, SYGVKD. The CDR3 is 15 residues long.

Notes on this clonotype: Its ends do not fully match the called genes, so a read error is possible. This chain joins TRBV6-5 and TRBJ2-7; 7 bases match TRBD2. The CDR3 is 15 residues long. Germline CDR1 reads MNHEY; CDR2 reads SVGAGI. The CDR3 is CASSPSAGDPYEQYF. The CDR3 DNA reads as TGTGCCAGCAGTCCTTCGGCGGGAGACCCCTACGAGCAATACTTC.

This clonotype was detected many times. V and J are TRBV10-1 and TRBJ2-3, with D tentatively TRBD1 or TRBD2 (5 bases each). The V gene lost 3 bases and the J gene lost 9 bases, with 16 bases spanning the gap. This CDR3 comprises 14 residues. Germline V gene sequence: CDR1 WNHNN, CDR2 SYGVQD (reference sequence). CDR3 nucleotide sequence: TGCGCCAGCAGTGATCCCGGCAGGGAGAACACGCAGTATTTT. This encodes CASSDPGRENTQYF.

This clonotype was recorded at least ten times. This chain uses TRBV6-1 with TRBJ2-2, with D possibly being TRBD1 (6 bases). V gave up 5 bases and J gave up 1 base, with 11 bases separating them. This CDR3 spans 15 amino acids. Germline CDR1 reads MNHNS; CDR2 reads SASEGT. CDR3 residues: CASSQGRQNTGELFF. Here the CDR3 DNA reads TGTGCCAGCAGTCAGGGGCGGCAGAACACCGGGGAGCTGTTTTTT.

As concerns this clonotype: At one end, the junction sequence differs from germline, possibly due to a read error. V is TRBV11-2 and J is TRBJ2-5; D might be TRBD2 (5 bases). The germline CDR1 and CDR2 sequences are SGHAT and FQNNGV. The CDR3 has 16 residues. Written as DNA, the CDR3 is TGTGCCAGCAGCTTAGCCCCGGCTTGCGGGCAAGAGACCCGGTACTTC. Its translation is CASSLAPACGQETRYF. Full variable domain (outside the CDR3, taken from reference TRBV11-2 and TRBJ2-5): EAGVAQSPRYKIIEKRQSVAFWCNPISGHATLYWYQQILGQGPKLLIQFQNNGVVDDSQLPKDRFSAERLKGVDSTLKIQPAKLEDSAVYLCASSLAPACGQETRYFGPGTRLLVL.

Note on this clonotype: This may be a read error, as it is one base from a much larger clone. The V and J genes are TRBV5-6 and TRBJ2-1; D remains unclear. The CDR3 contains 16 residues. The germline CDR1 and CDR2 sequences are SGHDT and YYEEEE. The CDR3 region is CANSLEGLSSYNEQFF. The CDR3, as DNA: TGTGCCAACAGCTTGGAAGGGTTGAGCTCCTACAATGAGCAGTTCTTC.

Comments on this clonotype: Here the CDR3 omits its conserved ending phenylalanine or tryptophan, so a read error is the likely source. J is TRBJ2-3 and V is TRBV7-9; no clear D gene. V was clipped by 4 bases and J by 1 base, with 9 bases between them. The CDR3 totals 14 residues. Germline assignment: CDR1 SEHNR and CDR2 FQNEAQ (reference sequence). The chain's CDR3 is CASSSAHGTDTQYL. CDR3 bases: TGTGCCAGCAGCTCGGCCCACGGCACAGATACGCAGTATCTT.

To note about this clonotype: Given a much more abundant clone one base away, this may be a read error. The rearrangement links TRBV12-3 or TRBV12-4 to TRBJ2-7; D assignment may be TRBD1 or TRBD2 (5 bases each). The CDR3 is 13 residues long. V lost 4 bases, J lost 6 bases, and 13 bases lay in between. CDR3 loop: CASSSGTSGEQYF. CDR3 nucleotide sequence: TGTGCCAGCAGTTCAGGGACGTCGGGCGAGCAGTACTTC.

For this clonotype: The junction departs from germline at one end; a sequencing error may be responsible. This chain links TRBV12-3 or TRBV12-4 with TRBJ2-1, with no clear D. CDR3 length: 13 amino acids. DNA for the CDR3: TGTGCCAGCAACCTTCTCTCATACAATGAGCAATTCTTC. Protein product: CASNLLSYNEQFF.